These 31 T cell receptor beta chains share one sample of origin, sequenced in a study of shared clonotypes between healthy human individuals. The repertoire was sequenced with immunoSEQ multiplex PCR; TCRdb's copy has only in-frame clones and lacks some. Among roughly 520,000 clones listed, 95% to 96% were seen once. The sequenced material came from naive CD4+ T cells sorted from blood. Regarding subset: CD45RA+ positively selected. These TCRs come from a woman aged 30 to 39 in good health.

This rearrangement joins TRBV18 to TRBJ1-2; D is ambiguous. Germline V gene data show CDR1 as KGHSH and CDR2 as LQKENI. There are 13 residues in the CDR3. V was clipped by 6 bases and J by 8 bases, with 16 bases between them. As DNA, the CDR3 is TGTGCCAGCTCCCCGGACCTAGACTGGGGCTACACCTTC. This codes for CASSPDLDWGYTF.

The V and J genes are TRBV28 and TRBJ1-4, with D perhaps matching TRBD1 (6 bases). This CDR3 has 14 amino acids. Germline V gives CDR1 MDHEN, CDR2 SYDVKM. V was clipped by 5 bases and J by 4 bases, with 11 bases between them. Here the CDR3 reads CASSDRDNNEKLFF. CDR3 in DNA: TGTGCCAGCAGTGACCGGGACAATAATGAAAAACTGTTTTTT.

The chain joins TRBV28 to TRBJ1-4, with D unclear. Germline V CDR1 and CDR2: MDHEN, SYDVKM. V was shortened by 3 bases and J by 8 bases, with 4 bases between the two germline ends. The CDR3 length is 11 residues. DNA of the CDR3: TGTGCCAGCAGTTTGGACGAAAAACTGTTTTTT. Its translation: CASSLDEKLFF.

This clone was seen only once. J is TRBJ2-1 and V is TRBV6-1, with 11 bases aligning to TRBD2. CDR1 is MNHNS and CDR2 is SASEGT in the germline V gene. The CDR3 runs 15 residues. V was clipped by 6 bases and J by 5 bases; unmatched bases: 6. CDR3 coding DNA: TGTGCCAGCAGCTCTAGCGGGAGGACTAACAATGAGCAGTTCTTC. It yields the protein CASSSSGRTNNEQFF.

This clone appeared once. The V and J genes are TRBV6-5 and TRBJ2-7; tentative D call: TRBD1 (5 bases). Trimming pared 2 bases from V and 2 bases from J, leaving 13 bases between. There are 15 residues in the CDR3. The germline gives CDR1 MNHEY, CDR2 SVGAGI. The CDR3 DNA reads as TGTGCCAGCAGTTACCTGCCAGGGTCCCCCTACGAGCAGTACTTC. Translating gives CASSYLPGSPYEQYF.

The V call is TRBV9, the J call TRBJ2-7; 10 positions agree with TRBD2. Germline V gene lookup returns CDR1 SGDLS and CDR2 YYNGEE. The V and J ends lost 4 bases and 2 bases, in that order; junction bases with no gene match: 3. CDR3 length: 14 amino acids. This CDR3 is CASSRTSGTYEQYF. CDR3 sequence (DNA): TGTGCCAGCAGCCGGACTAGCGGTACCTACGAGCAGTACTTC.

This sequence joins TRBV5-6 and TRBJ2-1, with 11 bases matching TRBD2. J gave up 8 bases and V 4 bases, and 8 bases lay outside the gene matches. The germline V gene has CDR1 SGHDT and CDR2 YYEEEE. CDR3 length: 15 residues. DNA of the CDR3: TGTGCCAGCAGCCCCTTTAGCGGGAGGGTGCATGAGCAGTTCTTC. Protein product: CASSPFSGRVHEQFF.

The V call is TRBV7-2, the J call TRBJ2-1; 11 bases fit TRBD2. CDR1 and CDR2 (germline): SGHTA, FQGNSA. The CDR3 spans 14 residues. J was trimmed by 6 bases and V by 5 bases; bases with no gene match: 3. CDR3 in amino acids: CASSPGLAANEQFF. CDR3 DNA sequence: TGTGCCAGCAGCCCGGGACTAGCGGCCAATGAGCAGTTCTTC.

This chain links TRBV28 with TRBJ2-7; no clear D gene. Trimming took 2 bases from V and 3 from J, leaving 8 bases between them. Germline V CDR1 and CDR2: MDHEN, SYDVKM. This CDR3 is 13 amino acids long. CDR3 sequence reads: CASSLLVNYEQYF. The CDR3 DNA follows: TGTGCCAGCAGTTTACTAGTTAACTACGAGCAGTACTTC.

The chain recombines TRBV7-9 with TRBJ2-5; D remains ambiguous. Per germline, CDR1 SEHNR and CDR2 FQNEAQ (reference sequence). The V end lost 3 bases, the J end lost 1 base, and 9 bases lay between the germline ends. The CDR3 sequence is 14 residues long. The DNA of the CDR3 is TGTGCCAGCAGCTTTGAGCCAGCCCAAGAGACCCAGTACTTC. It yields the protein CASSFEPAQETQYF.

The chain employs TRBV18 and TRBJ1-2, with unresolved D. CDR3 length equals 11 residues. Germline-derived CDR1 and CDR2 are KGHSH and LQKENI. Trimming took 4 bases from V and 7 from J, leaving 7 bases between them. The DNA of the CDR3 is TGTGCCAGCTCACTCGCAGGTGGCTACACCTTC. Protein product: CASSLAGGYTF.

The chain couples TRBV19 to TRBJ1-6; D is undetermined. The CDR3 is made up of 13 amino acids. The V gene's germline CDR1 is LNHDA and CDR2 SQIVND (reference sequence). The V and J ends lost 7 bases and 8 bases respectively, with 12 bases between them. The CDR3, as DNA: TGTGCCAGTACGCACGGCCCTTATTCACCCCTCCACTTT. It translates to CASTHGPYSPLHF.

The rearrangement links TRBV11-2 to TRBJ2-7, with 12 nucleotides matching TRBD2. CDR1 SGHAT and CDR2 FQNNGV come from the germline V gene. The length of the CDR3 is 17 residues. V gave up 4 bases and J gave up 4 bases; unmatched junction bases: 11. The CDR3 region has the DNA TGTGCCAGCAGCTCCCCCCGGCTAGCGGGAGGGCCGTACGAGCAGTACTTC. Encoded protein: CASSSPRLAGGPYEQYF.

The chain is built from TRBV5-1 and TRBJ2-2; D is possibly TRBD2 (6 bases). The CDR3 runs to 14 residues. Germline CDR1 SGHRS, CDR2 YFSETQ. Trimming pared 6 bases from V and 3 bases from J, leaving 12 bases between. This CDR3 is CASMGGGYTGELFF. The CDR3 DNA sequence: TGCGCCAGCATGGGCGGAGGGTACACCGGGGAGCTGTTTTTT.

V and J are TRBV6-1 and TRBJ1-4, with D perhaps TRBD1 (5 bases). The CDR3 is made up of 13 amino acids. V lost 1 base and J lost 9, with 9 bases in between. Germline loops: CDR1 MNHNS, CDR2 SASEGT. The CDR3 spells CASSEGQNKKLFF. The CDR3 DNA reads as TGTGCCAGCAGTGAAGGACAGAATAAAAAACTGTTTTTT.

With regard to this clone: In the same sample, other DNA sequences code for this CDR3. The chain is built from TRBV4-1 and TRBJ2-7, with 9 bases aligning to TRBD1. The V gene's germline CDR1 is MGHRA and CDR2 YSYEKL. After removal of 1 base from V and 2 bases from J, the junction contained 0 bases not matched to a gene. The CDR3 loop spans 14 amino acids. CDR3 sequence: CASSQGQGAYEQYF. For the CDR3, the DNA is TGCGCCAGCAGCCAAGGACAGGGGGCCTACGAGCAGTACTTC.

The chain joins TRBV28 to TRBJ2-3; D unresolved. The germline V gene has CDR1 MDHEN and CDR2 SYDVKM. The CDR3 has 12 amino acids. Trimming took 3 bases from V and 4 from J, leaving 5 bases between them. The CDR3 is CASSLTSDTQYF. For the CDR3, the DNA is TGTGCCAGCAGTTTGACATCAGATACGCAGTATTTT.

This chain connects TRBV29-1 to TRBJ2-3; 7 bases are shared with TRBD2. The CDR3 runs 13 residues. From germline, CDR1 is SQVTM and CDR2 ANQGSEA. Trimming removed 7 bases from V and 6 bases from J; junction bases left unmatched: 10. CDR3 sequence reads: CSAGGTLLDTQYF. CDR3 in DNA: TGCAGCGCCGGGGGGACCCTCTTGGATACGCAGTATTTT.

This sequence joins TRBV6-5 and TRBJ2-1, with 10 positions matching TRBD2. CDR1 and CDR2 from the germline V gene are MNHEY and SVGAGI. The J segment lost 7 bases and the V segment lost 6 bases, leaving 9 bases of the junction unmatched. The CDR3 sequence is 15 residues long. The CDR3 region is CASSPIAGGPNEQFF. CDR3 nucleotides: TGTGCCAGCAGCCCTATAGCGGGAGGCCCAAATGAGCAGTTCTTC.

The rearrangement links TRBV5-1 to TRBJ1-1; TRBD1 aligns across 8 bases. V shed 2 bases and J 7 bases; nucleotides not matched to a gene: 4. CDR1 SGHRS and CDR2 YFSETQ come from the germline V gene. The CDR3 totals 13 residues. The CDR3 nucleotides are TGCGCCAGCAGCTTAGTACAGGGGGGTGAAGCTTTCTTT. This sequence encodes CASSLVQGGEAFF.

The chain has TRBV7-9 and TRBJ2-7; D might be TRBD1 (6 bases). The CDR3 extends over 13 amino acids. Per the germline V gene, CDR1 is SEHNR and CDR2 is FQNEAQ (reference sequence). The V gene lost 5 bases and the J gene lost 5 bases, with 13 bases spanning the gap. CDR3 in amino acids: CASSPQGYDEQYF. Here the CDR3 DNA reads TGTGCCAGCAGCCCACAGGGATACGACGAGCAGTACTTC.

This clone was seen just once. The rearrangement links TRBV9 to TRBJ2-5, with D tentatively TRBD1 (5 bases). V was cut by 0 bases and J by 7 bases, with 13 bases left in between. The germline V gene encodes CDR1 SGDLS and CDR2 YYNGEE. The CDR3 is 14 residues long. The CDR3 protein is CASSVVGGTGTQYF. CDR3 nucleotide sequence: TGTGCCAGCAGCGTAGTGGGCGGAACAGGGACCCAGTACTTC.

The chain is built from TRBV6-5 and TRBJ1-2, with D tentatively TRBD1 (6 bases). This CDR3 comprises 14 residues. Per germline, CDR1 MNHEY and CDR2 SVGAGI. Trimming cost V 6 bases and J 4 bases, with 15 bases left between them. In nucleotides, the CDR3 is TGTGCCAGCAGGCGAGAGGGGGGTGCCTATGGCTACACCTTC. This encodes CASRREGGAYGYTF.

The rearrangement uses TRBV6-1 and TRBJ1-4; D possibly corresponds to TRBD1 (6 bases). Deletions cut 6 bases from V and 8 bases from J, with 13 bases between. The CDR3 contains 13 residues. Germline-derived CDR1 and CDR2 are MNHNS and SASEGT. The CDR3: CASRPRGREKLFF. In nucleotides, the CDR3 is TGTGCCAGCAGGCCCCGGGGGCGGGAAAAACTGTTTTTT.

This rearrangement joins TRBV7-2 to TRBJ1-1; D is perhaps TRBD1 (5 bases). Trimming cost V 2 bases and J 7 bases, with 11 bases left between them. CDR1 is SGHTA, CDR2 FQGNSA, per germline. The CDR3 is 13 amino acids. For the CDR3, the DNA is TGTGCCAGCAGCTTAATTATTGACAGTGAAGCTTTCTTT. Translating gives CASSLIIDSEAFF.

This chain uses TRBV9 with TRBJ1-5; weak D call: TRBD1 (6 bases). Trimming cost V 5 bases and J 6 bases, with 12 bases left between them. The CDR3 spans 13 residues. Germline V gives CDR1 SGDLS, CDR2 YYNGEE. CDR3 residues: CASSGGDGQPQHF. The CDR3 DNA reads as TGTGCCAGCAGTGGGGGCGATGGTCAGCCCCAGCATTTT.

A single count supports this clone. This chain uses TRBV29-1 with TRBJ2-1, with 9 bases lining up with TRBD2. This CDR3 region has 14 residues. From germline, CDR1 is SQVTM and CDR2 ANQGSEA. Germline trimming cut 4 bases from V and 7 bases from J; bases unmatched to any gene: 8. The CDR3 bases are TGCAGCGTTGTAATAGCGGGAGTGGGGAATGAGCAGTTCTTC. Encoded protein: CSVVIAGVGNEQFF.

The gene calls are TRBV10-2 and TRBJ1-2; D unresolved. Germline V gene data show CDR1 as WSHSY and CDR2 as SAAADI. V was shortened by 7 bases and J by 8 bases, with 20 bases between the two germline ends. This CDR3 has 14 amino acids. The CDR3 DNA reads TGCGCCAGCATCTCGAGGGCCTCAAACGGGGGCTACACCTTC. It encodes CASISRASNGGYTF.

This sequence joins TRBV4-1 and TRBJ1-3; D unclear. The germline V and J ends were trimmed by 4 bases and 1 base, with 11 bases remaining between them. The CDR3 consists of 15 residues. CDR1 and CDR2 (germline): MGHRA, YSYEKL. CDR3 residues: CASSPFGVSGNTIYF. The CDR3 DNA sequence: TGCGCCAGCAGCCCTTTCGGGGTATCTGGAAACACCATATATTTT.

The chain joins TRBV5-4 to TRBJ2-6; D is possibly TRBD1 (6 bases). The germline V gene encodes CDR1 SGHNT and CDR2 YYREEE (reference sequence). Trimming stripped 1 base from V and 3 bases from J, with 23 bases between. This CDR3 contains 20 residues. The DNA of the CDR3 is TGTGCCAGCAGCTTGAGGGGCAGGGGATTTGTACGTGGTGGGGCCAACGTCCTGACTTTC. This gives the protein CASSLRGRGFVRGGANVLTF.

This sequence joins TRBV2 and TRBJ1-1, with D unclear. The CDR3 spans 13 residues. Trimming took off 7 bases at V and 1 base at J, with 10 bases between the two ends. CDR1 and CDR2 (germline): SNHLY, FYNNEI. This chain's CDR3 is CASNYSPNTEAFF. The DNA for the CDR3 is TGTGCCAGCAACTACAGCCCGAACACTGAAGCTTTCTTT.